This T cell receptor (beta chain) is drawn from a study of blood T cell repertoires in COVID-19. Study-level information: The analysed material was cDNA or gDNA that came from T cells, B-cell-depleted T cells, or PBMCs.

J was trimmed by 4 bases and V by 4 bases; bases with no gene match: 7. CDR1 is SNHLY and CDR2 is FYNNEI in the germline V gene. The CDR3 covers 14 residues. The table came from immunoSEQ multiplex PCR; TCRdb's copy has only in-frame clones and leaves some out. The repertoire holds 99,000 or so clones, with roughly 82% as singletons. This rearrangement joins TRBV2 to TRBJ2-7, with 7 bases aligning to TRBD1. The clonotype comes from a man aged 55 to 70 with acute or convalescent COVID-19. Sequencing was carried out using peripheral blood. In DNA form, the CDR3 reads TGTGCCAGCAGTGTTAGTCAGGGGGTTTACGAGCAGTACTTC. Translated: CASSVSQGVYEQYF.